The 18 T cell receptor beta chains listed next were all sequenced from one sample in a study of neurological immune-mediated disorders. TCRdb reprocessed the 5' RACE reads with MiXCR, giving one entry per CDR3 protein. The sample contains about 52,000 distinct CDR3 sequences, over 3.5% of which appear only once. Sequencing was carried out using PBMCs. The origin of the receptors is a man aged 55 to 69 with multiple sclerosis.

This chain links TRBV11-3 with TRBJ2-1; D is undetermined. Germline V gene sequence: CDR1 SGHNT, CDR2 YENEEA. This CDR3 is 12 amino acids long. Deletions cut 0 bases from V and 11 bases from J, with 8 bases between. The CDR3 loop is CASSLDVHQQFF. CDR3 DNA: TGTGCCAGCAGCTTAGATGTACACCAGCAGTTCTTC.

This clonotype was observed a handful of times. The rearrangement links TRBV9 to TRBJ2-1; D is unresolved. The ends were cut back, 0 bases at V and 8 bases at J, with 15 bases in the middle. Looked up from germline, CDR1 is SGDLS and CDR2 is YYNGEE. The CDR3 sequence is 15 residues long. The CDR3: CASSVGALQTDEQFF. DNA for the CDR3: TGTGCCAGCAGCGTAGGGGCACTCCAGACGGATGAGCAGTTCTTC.

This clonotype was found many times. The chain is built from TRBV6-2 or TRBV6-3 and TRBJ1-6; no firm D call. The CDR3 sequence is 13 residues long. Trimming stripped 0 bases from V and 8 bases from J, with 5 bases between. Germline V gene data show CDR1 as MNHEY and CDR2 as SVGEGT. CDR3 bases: TGTGCCAGCAGTTACTCGAGTTATTCACCCCTCCACTTT. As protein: CASSYSSYSPLHF.

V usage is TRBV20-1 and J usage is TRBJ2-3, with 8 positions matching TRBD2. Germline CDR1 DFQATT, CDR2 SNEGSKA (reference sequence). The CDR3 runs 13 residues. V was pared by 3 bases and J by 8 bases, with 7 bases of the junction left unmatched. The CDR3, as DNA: TGCAGTGCTAGTCCCGGGACTAGGGGTACGCAGTATTTT. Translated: CSASPGTRGTQYF.

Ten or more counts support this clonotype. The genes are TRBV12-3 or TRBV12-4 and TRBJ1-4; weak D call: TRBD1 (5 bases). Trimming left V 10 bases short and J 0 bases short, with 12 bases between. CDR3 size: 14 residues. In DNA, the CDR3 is TGTGCCACTTCTGGGGGGACAACTAATGAAAAACTGTTTTTT. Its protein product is CATSGGTTNEKLFF.

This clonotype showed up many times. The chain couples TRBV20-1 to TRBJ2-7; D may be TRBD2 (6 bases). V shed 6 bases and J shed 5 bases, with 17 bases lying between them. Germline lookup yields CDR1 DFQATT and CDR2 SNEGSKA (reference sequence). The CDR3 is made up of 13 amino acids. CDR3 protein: CSAPYPGGNEQYF. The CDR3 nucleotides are TGCAGTGCCCCCTACCCGGGCGGGAACGAGCAGTACTTC.

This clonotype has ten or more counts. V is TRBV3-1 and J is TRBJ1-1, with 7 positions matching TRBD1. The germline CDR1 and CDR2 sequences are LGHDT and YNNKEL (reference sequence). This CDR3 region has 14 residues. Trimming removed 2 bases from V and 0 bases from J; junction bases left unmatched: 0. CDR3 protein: CASSQQGVNTEAFF. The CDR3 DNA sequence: TGTGCCAGCAGCCAACAGGGGGTGAACACTGAAGCTTTCTTT.

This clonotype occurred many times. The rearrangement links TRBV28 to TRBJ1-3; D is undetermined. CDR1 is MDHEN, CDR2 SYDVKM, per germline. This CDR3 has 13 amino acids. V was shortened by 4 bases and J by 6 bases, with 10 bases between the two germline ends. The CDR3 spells CASSSTTLNTIYF. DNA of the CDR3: TGTGCCAGCAGTTCGACGACCTTAAACACCATATATTTT. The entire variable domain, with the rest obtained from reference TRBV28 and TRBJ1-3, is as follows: DVKVTQSSRYLVKRTGEKVFLECVQDMDHENMFWYRQDPGLGLRLIYFSYDVKMKEKGDIPEGYSVSREKKERFSLILESASTNQTSMYLCASSSTTLNTIYFGEGSWLTVV.

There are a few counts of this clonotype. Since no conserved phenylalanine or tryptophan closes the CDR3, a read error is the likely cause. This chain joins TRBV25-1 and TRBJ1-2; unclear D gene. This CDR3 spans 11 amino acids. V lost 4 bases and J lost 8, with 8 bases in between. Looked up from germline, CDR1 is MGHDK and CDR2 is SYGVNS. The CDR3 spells CASSGAGGYTN. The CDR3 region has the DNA TGTGCCAGCAGTGGAGCCGGGGGCTACACCAAC.

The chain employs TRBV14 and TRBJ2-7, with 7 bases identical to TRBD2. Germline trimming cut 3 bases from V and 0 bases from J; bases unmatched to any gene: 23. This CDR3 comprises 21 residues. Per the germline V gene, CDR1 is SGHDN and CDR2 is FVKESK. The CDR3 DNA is TGTGCCAGCAGCCACGGAGTCCTAGCGGCGAGCGAATTAACGAGCTCCTACGAGCAGTACTTC. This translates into CASSHGVLAASELTSSYEQYF.

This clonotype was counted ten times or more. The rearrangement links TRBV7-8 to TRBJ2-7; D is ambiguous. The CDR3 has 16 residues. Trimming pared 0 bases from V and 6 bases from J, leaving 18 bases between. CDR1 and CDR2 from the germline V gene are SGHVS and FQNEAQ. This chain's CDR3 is CASSLAEDHRRSEQYF. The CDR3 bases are TGTGCCAGCAGCTTAGCAGAGGACCACCGGCGGAGCGAGCAGTACTTC.

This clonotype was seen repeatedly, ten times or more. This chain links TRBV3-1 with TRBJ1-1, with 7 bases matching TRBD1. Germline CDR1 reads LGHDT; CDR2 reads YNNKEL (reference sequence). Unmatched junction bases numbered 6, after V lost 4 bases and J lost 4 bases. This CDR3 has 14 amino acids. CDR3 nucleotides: TGTGCCAGCAGCCCTGCGGCAGGGGGCACTGAAGCTTTCTTT. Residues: CASSPAAGGTEAFF.

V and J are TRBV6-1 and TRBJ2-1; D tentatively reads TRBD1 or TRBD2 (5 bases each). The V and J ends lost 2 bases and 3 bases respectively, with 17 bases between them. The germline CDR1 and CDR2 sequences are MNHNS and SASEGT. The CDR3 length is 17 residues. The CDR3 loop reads CASSEFGTPILYNEQFF. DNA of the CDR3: TGTGCCAGCAGTGAATTCGGGACCCCCATTCTCTACAATGAGCAGTTCTTC.

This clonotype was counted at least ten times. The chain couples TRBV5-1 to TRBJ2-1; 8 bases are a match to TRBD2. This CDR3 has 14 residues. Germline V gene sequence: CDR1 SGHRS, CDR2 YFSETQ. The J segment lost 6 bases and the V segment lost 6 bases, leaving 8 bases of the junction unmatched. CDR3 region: CASKRETTTNEQFF. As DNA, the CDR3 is TGCGCCAGCAAGCGGGAGACGACCACCAATGAGCAGTTCTTC.

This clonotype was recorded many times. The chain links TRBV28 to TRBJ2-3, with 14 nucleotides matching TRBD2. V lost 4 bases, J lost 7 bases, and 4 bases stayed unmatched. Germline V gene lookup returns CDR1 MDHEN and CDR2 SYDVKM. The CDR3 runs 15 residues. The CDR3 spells CASSSRLAGGNTQYF. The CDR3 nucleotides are TGTGCCAGCAGTTCCAGACTAGCGGGAGGGAATACGCAGTATTTT. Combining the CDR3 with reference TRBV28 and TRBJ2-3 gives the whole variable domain DVKVTQSSRYLVKRTGEKVFLECVQDMDHENMFWYRQDPGLGLRLIYFSYDVKMKEKGDIPEGYSVSREKKERFSLILESASTNQTSMYLCASSSRLAGGNTQYFGPGTRLTVL.

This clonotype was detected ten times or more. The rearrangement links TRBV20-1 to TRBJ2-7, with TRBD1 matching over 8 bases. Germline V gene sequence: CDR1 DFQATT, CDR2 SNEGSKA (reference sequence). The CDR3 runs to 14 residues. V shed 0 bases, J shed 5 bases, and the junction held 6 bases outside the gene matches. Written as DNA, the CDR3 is TGCAGTGCTAGAGATCTAAGGACAGGGCACGAGCAGTACTTC. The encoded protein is CSARDLRTGHEQYF.

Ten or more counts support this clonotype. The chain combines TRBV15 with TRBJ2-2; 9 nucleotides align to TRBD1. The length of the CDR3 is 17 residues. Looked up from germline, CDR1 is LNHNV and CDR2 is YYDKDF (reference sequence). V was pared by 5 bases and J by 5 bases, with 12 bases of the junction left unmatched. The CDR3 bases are TGTGCCACCAGCTCCCGGGACAGGGCAGGGAAAACCGGGGAGCTGTTTTTT. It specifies CATSSRDRAGKTGELFF.

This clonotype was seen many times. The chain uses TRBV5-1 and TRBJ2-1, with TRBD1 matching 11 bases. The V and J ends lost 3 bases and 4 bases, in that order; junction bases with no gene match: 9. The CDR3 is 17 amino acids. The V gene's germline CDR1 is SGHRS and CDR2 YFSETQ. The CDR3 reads CASSWAFGQGAYNEQFF. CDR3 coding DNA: TGCGCCAGCAGCTGGGCTTTTGGACAGGGGGCGTACAATGAGCAGTTCTTC.